This T cell receptor beta chain stems from a study of Ad26.COV2.S vaccination and SARS-CoV-2 variants (dated by TCRdb to about 2021). Broadly, across the study: Vaccine-arm donors came from COV1001, a multicentre, randomized, double-blind, placebo-controlled phase I-IIa trial of Ad26.COV2.S in healthy adults. TCRbeta repertoire sequencing was used to assess the specificity and breadth of SARS-CoV-2-reactive T cell receptors after Ad26.COV2.S vaccination. A total of about 30 samples were included in the TCR-sequenced set, comprising some 20 Ad26.COV2.S vaccine recipients, 5 placebo recipients and 8 SARS-CoV-2 convalescent individuals. Ad26.COV2.S was given intramuscularly at 5x10^10 or 1x10^11 viral particles, as a single shot or as two shots 56 days apart. Investigators did not know the trial group allocation while performing experiments and assessing outcomes. Trial participants were randomized into five groups of five: low-dose or high-dose Ad26.COV2.S given once or twice, or placebo on both occasions. Study-wide findings and limitations: The study was not powered for comparison of responses between vaccine doses or regimens. The authors noted that total T cell responses may have been underestimated by the TCR breadth and depth analyses. Comparable non-spike TCR breadth was observed between vaccine and placebo recipients, consistent with only spike being contained in the vaccine. Higher spike-specific TCR breadth was observed in Ad26.COV2.S recipients than in placebo recipients (P = 0.0014). After vaccination, substantial breadth of spike-specific CD8+ and CD4+ T cell responses was reported.

CDR1 ENHRY and CDR2 SYGVKD were looked up in the germline V gene. The CDR3 covers 14 residues, taking in both the cysteine and the phenylalanine. Left in the record is the CDR3 DNA by itself, 42 bases read in frame from the first base. V was cut back by 6 bases and J by 5 bases, leaving a gap of 16 bases between them. The meaning of the sample's treatment or condition label: 15 to 20 received Ad26.COV2.S at low or high dose, single or two shots; 5 received placebo; per-sample allocation not given. Repertoires of vaccine and placebo recipients were sequenced from samples taken on day 63 after the first injection. In Cohort 1b, 25 or so adults aged 18-55 years were enrolled at a single site in Boston, USA, between 29 July and 7 August 2020. Ad26.COV2.S was a replication-incompetent adenovirus type 26 vector that expressed a prefusion-stabilized SARS-CoV-2 spike protein derived from the original Wuhan strain.

The immunoSEQ Assay was used to sequence TCRbeta CDR3 regions. After extraction, genomic DNA underwent amplification by bias-controlled multiplex PCR, followed by high-throughput sequencing. The paper's data handling went like this. To quantify the absolute abundance of every unique TCRbeta CDR3 region, sequences were collapsed and filtered. T cell fraction was estimated by normalizing TCRbeta template counts to usable DNA, which was measured by amplifying reference genes present in all nucleated cells. Repertoire TCRs were annotated as SARS-CoV-2-specific by exact matching of V gene, CDR3 amino acid sequence and J gene to a known reactive TCR set. The reference SARS-CoV-2 TCR set was obtained from MIRA and was filtered for enrichment in COVID-19-positive ImmuneCODE repertoires, whereby public or cross-reactive TCRs were removed. Using the MIRA antigens, annotated TCRs were further analysed by specific ORF or by position within an ORF. Depth was the summed frequency of annotated unique rearrangements, while breadth was defined as annotated unique rearrangements over total unique productive rearrangements. Two-sided Wilcoxon rank-sum tests were used to compare TCR breadth between groups. TCRdb provides this immuneACCESS table in a form limited to in-frame rearrangements. Some clones are lacking; in checked studies, under half of them reflect an unresolved V gene, and why the rest are absent is not known. Clone size and the V and J calls come from that table; the DNA yielded D and trimming. The sample table lists hundreds of thousands of clones, approximately 89% of them with a count of one. Around 2.5% of the sample belongs to the ten largest clones.

This clone appeared once. This clone's antigen is unknown. No much larger clonotype is one base removed from it; base qualities were not supplied. The clonotype originates from a person aged 18-60 years who received the Ad26.COV2.S COVID-19 vaccine or a placebo. The sequencing used peripheral blood, collected in a trial of Ad26.COV2.S vaccine versus placebo. The sequence is built from TRBV10-3 and TRBJ2-5, with TRBD2 tentatively as D gene (5 bases match). Here is the DNA: TGTGCCATCAGGGGGAGCCATGAGGGCGAGACCCAGTACTTC. It specifies CAIRGSHEGETQYF.